Listed below are T cell receptor beta chains from one sample, sequenced in a study of T cell repertoires in cytomegalovirus infection. These TCRs are of unknown antigen specificity. One entry per CDR3 protein, called by TCRdb with MiXCR from the reads. The sample holds approximately 120,000 distinct CDR3 sequences; under 30% are singletons and the top ten take 80% to 90%. The input for sequencing was CD8+ T cells from cultured PBMCs, taken from culture after CMV antigen stimulation. These receptor sequences come from a human donor in good health (CMV status not recorded). Some clones in this sample may be carry-over from other donors' samples. Both conserved end residues are part of each CDR3. D genes are given only for firm matches. Clone size is not always given. Where it is, it says once, few, many or a class for expanded clones.

clone_size	v_call	d_call	j_call	cdr3_aa	cdr3_nt
NA	TRBV6-5	NA	TRBJ1-2	CASSPGPIKWGYTF	TGTGCCAGCAGTCCCGGGCCAATTAAATGGGGCTACACCTTC
few	TRBV7-9	TRBD1	TRBJ2-7	CASSWTGSDEQYF	TGTGCCAGCAGCTGGACAGGATCGGACGAGCAGTACTTC
NA	TRBV19	TRBD1	TRBJ1-1	CASRGSAGGKDLEAFF	TGTGCCAGCCGGGGCTCGGCAGGGGGCAAGGACCTTGAGGCTTTCTTT
NA	TRBV29-1	NA	TRBJ1-2	CSVEGDPHGYTF	TGCAGCGTTGAAGGGGATCCACATGGCTACACCTTC
NA	TRBV24-1	NA	TRBJ2-2	CATSDFGRAGMTGELFF	TGTGCCACCAGTGATTTCGGCAGGGCGGGGATGACCGGGGAGCTGTTTTTT
NA	TRBV10-3	NA	TRBJ2-1	CAISEGGGGNIEQFF	TGTGCCATCAGTGAGGGGGGTGGGGGTAACATTGAGCAGTTCTTC
NA	TRBV28	NA	TRBJ2-5	CASRKTDTGETQYF	TGTGCCAGCAGGAAGACAGACACCGGGGAGACCCAGTACTTC
NA	TRBV20-1	TRBD2	TRBJ2-7	CSATLAGGYYEQYF	TGCAGTGCCACACTAGCGGGGGGGTACTACGAGCAGTACTTC
NA	TRBV6-4	NA	TRBJ2-1	CASSDWSGTEQFF	TGTGCCAGCAGTGATTGGTCTGGGACAGAGCAGTTCTTC
NA	TRBV2	TRBD1	TRBJ1-2	CASNPGQGDYGYTF	TGTGCCAGCAACCCTGGACAGGGGGACTATGGCTACACCTTC
few	TRBV12-3/TRBV12-4	TRBD1	TRBJ2-7	CASRPEGGQGYEQYF	TGTGCCAGCAGACCAGAGGGGGGACAGGGCTACGAGCAGTACTTC
NA	TRBV9	TRBD2	TRBJ2-1	CASSVEGGGARNEQFF	TGTGCCAGCAGCGTAGAGGGCGGGGGGGCCAGGAATGAGCAGTTCTTC
many	TRBV10-3	NA	TRBJ1-6	CAISVWGPYNSPLHF	TGTGCCATCAGTGTTTGGGGCCCCTATAATTCACCCCTCCACTTT
few	TRBV9	NA	TRBJ1-1	CASSGAPGLLNTEAFF	TGTGCCAGCAGCGGTGCCCCGGGACTTTTGAACACTGAAGCTTTCTTT
NA	TRBV9	NA	TRBJ2-1	CASSVEGGGRFYNEQFF	TGTGCCAGCAGCGTAGAGGGAGGGGGCCGATTCTACAATGAGCAGTTCTTC
few	TRBV28	TRBD2	TRBJ2-1	CASSLALAGSSYNEQFF	TGTGCCAGCAGTCTAGCCCTAGCGGGGAGTTCCTACAATGAGCAGTTCTTC
once	TRBV28	NA	TRBJ1-2	CASSLARVYGYTF	TGTGCCAGCAGTTTGGCCAGGGTCTATGGCTACACCTTC
many	TRBV7-2	NA	TRBJ1-5	CASSLGGDTRVQAQHF	TGTGCCAGCAGCTTAGGGGGGGACACACGGGTCCAGGCCCAGCATTTT
once	TRBV27	NA	TRBJ1-5	CASSLASNQPQQF	TGTGCCAGCAGTTTGGCGAGCAATCAGCCCCAGCAGTTT
NA	TRBV7-9	NA	TRBJ2-1	CASSIPDIYNEQFF	TGTGCCAGCAGCATACCGGACATCTACAATGAGCAGTTCTTC
NA	TRBV4-1	NA	TRBJ1-5	CASSQPGLNQPQHF	TGCGCCAGCAGCCAACCTGGACTAAATCAGCCCCAGCATTTT
many	TRBV19	NA	TRBJ2-7	CASSNGEASYEQYF	TGTGCCAGTAGTAATGGGGAAGCCTCCTACGAGCAGTACTTC
NA	TRBV12-3/TRBV12-4	TRBD2	TRBJ2-3	CASSPSGVADTQYF	TGTGCCAGCAGTCCCAGCGGGGTGGCAGATACGCAGTATTTT
NA	TRBV10-3	NA	TRBJ1-1	CAIGAGIGNTEAFF	TGTGCCATCGGGGCGGGTATTGGGAACACTGAAGCTTTCTTT
NA	TRBV6-5	NA	TRBJ2-3	CASTAGLGTDTQYF	TGTGCCAGCACGGCGGGGTTAGGCACAGATACGCAGTATTTT
NA	TRBV7-8	NA	TRBJ2-7	CASSLEGVYEQYF	TGTGCCAGCAGCTTAGAGGGGGTCTACGAGCAGTACTTC
few	TRBV6-1	NA	TRBJ2-7	CASTDSSYEQYF	TGTGCCAGCACCGATTCCTCCTACGAGCAGTACTTC
NA	TRBV11-2	TRBD1	TRBJ1-1	CASSLAQGYPEAFF	TGTGCCAGCAGCTTAGCACAGGGGTACCCTGAAGCTTTCTTT
many	TRBV7-6	TRBD1	TRBJ2-7	CASSPWTGVEQYF	TGTGCCAGCAGCCCATGGACAGGGGTCGAGCAGTACTTC
many	TRBV7-9	NA	TRBJ1-1	CASSFGVGNTEAFF	TGTGCCAGCAGCTTCGGGGTAGGGAACACTGAAGCTTTCTTT
many	TRBV11-2	NA	TRBJ2-5	CASSPTGLGGETQYF	TGTGCCAGCAGCCCCACAGGGCTGGGGGGGGAGACCCAGTACTTC
NA	TRBV6-2/TRBV6-3	NA	TRBJ2-1	CASTFGTEQFF	TGTGCCAGCACTTTCGGGACGGAGCAGTTCTTC
few	TRBV7-2	NA	TRBJ2-5	CASSLEPIETQYF	TGTGCCAGCAGCTTAGAACCTATAGAGACCCAGTACTTC
many	TRBV7-6	TRBD1	TRBJ2-7	CASSWTGGDEQYF	TGTGCCAGCAGCTGGACAGGGGGCGACGAGCAGTACTTC
few	TRBV27	NA	TRBJ1-3	CASSSTTVYSGNTIYF	TGTGCCAGCAGTTCTACGACAGTATACTCTGGAAACACCATATATTTT
NA	TRBV7-2	TRBD2	TRBJ2-2	CASTVRPGERGNTGELFF	TGTGCCAGCACCGTCCGCCCGGGAGAGCGGGGGAACACCGGGGAGCTGTTTTTT
many	TRBV12-3/TRBV12-4	NA	TRBJ1-2	CASSLREGYGYTF	TGTGCCAGCAGCCTCAGGGAAGGCTATGGCTACACCTTC
many	TRBV19	NA	TRBJ2-1	CASSIAVGSEQFF	TGTGCCAGTAGTATAGCCGTAGGGTCTGAGCAGTTCTTC
NA	TRBV20-1	TRBD2	TRBJ2-5	CSARDPASGTYQETQYF	TGCAGTGCTAGAGATCCGGCTAGCGGGACGTACCAAGAGACCCAGTACTTC
few	TRBV19	TRBD1	TRBJ1-5	CASSAGTVSNQPQHF	TGTGCCAGTAGTGCCGGGACAGTCAGCAATCAGCCCCAGCATTTT
few	TRBV7-9	NA	TRBJ1-1	CASSLARGHTEAFF	TGTGCCAGCAGCTTAGCGCGAGGCCACACTGAAGCTTTCTTT
NA	TRBV27	TRBD2	TRBJ2-1	CASSSIGLAGAQVEQFF	TGTGCCAGCAGTTCCATCGGACTAGCGGGGGCACAAGTGGAGCAGTTCTTC
NA	TRBV4-1	NA	TRBJ2-4	CASSQDREGRLKNIQYF	TGCGCCAGCAGCCAAGATCGAGAGGGGCGACTTAAAAACATTCAGTACTTC
many	TRBV11-1	NA	TRBJ2-7	CASSPDGTRLYEQYF	TGTGCCAGCAGCCCCGACGGGACTCGTCTTTACGAGCAGTACTTC
NA	TRBV27	NA	TRBJ2-7	CASSALISYEQYF	TGTGCCAGCAGTGCCTTAATCTCCTACGAGCAGTACTTC
few	TRBV20-1	TRBD1	TRBJ2-1	CSARGQDHYNEQFF	TGCAGTGCTAGGGGACAGGATCACTACAATGAGCAGTTCTTC
NA	TRBV7-8	TRBD1	TRBJ2-2	CASSFRTGQSGELFF	TGTGCCAGCAGCTTTAGGACAGGGCAAAGCGGGGAGCTGTTTTTT
many	TRBV4-1	TRBD1	TRBJ2-7	CASSQAGDRVTYEQYF	TGCGCCAGCAGCCAAGCGGGGGACAGGGTCACCTACGAGCAGTACTTC
NA	TRBV2	TRBD1	TRBJ1-2	CASITSRDRETYYGYTF	TGTGCCAGCATCACAAGCCGGGACAGGGAAACATACTATGGCTACACCTTC
NA	TRBV10-3	TRBD2	TRBJ2-3	CAISGSGGTDTQYF	TGTGCCATCAGCGGGAGCGGGGGGACAGATACGCAGTATTTT
NA	TRBV6-4	TRBD2	TRBJ2-3	CASSWLAGESTDTQYF	TGTGCCAGCAGTTGGCTGGCGGGGGAAAGCACAGATACGCAGTATTTT
once	TRBV12-3/TRBV12-4	NA	TRBJ1-2	CASSPGDRMYGYTF	TGTGCCAGCAGCCCAGGCGACAGGATGTATGGCTACACCTTC
few	TRBV19	NA	TRBJ1-1	CASSPQGSVHTEAFF	TGTGCCAGTAGCCCCCAGGGGTCGGTACACACTGAAGCTTTCTTT
NA	TRBV19	NA	TRBJ1-3	CASSRPAGWTSGNTIYF	TGTGCCAGTAGTAGACCGGCAGGCTGGACCTCTGGAAACACCATATATTTT
NA	TRBV20-1	NA	TRBJ2-3	CSAPYLNTQYF	TGCAGTGCTCCCTACTTGAATACGCAGTATTTT
few	TRBV5-4	TRBD1	TRBJ1-4	CASSLTTTGAGEKLFF	TGTGCCAGCAGCTTAACAACCACAGGGGCCGGTGAAAAACTGTTTTTT
many	TRBV4-1	NA	TRBJ2-1	CASSQGYISYNEQFF	TGCGCCAGCAGCCAAGGGTACATCTCCTACAATGAGCAGTTCTTC